What follows is one T cell receptor (beta chain) and its context. The time point here: peripheral blood 6 weeks after treatment start. Profiled with immunoSEQ multiplex PCR; TCRdb holds only in-frame clones, not every one. The sample shows about 41,000 clones, approximately 84% of them seen only once. The sample is drawn from a study of PD-L1 blockade in urothelial cancer. V gave up 5 bases and J gave up 1 base, with 14 bases separating them. Looked up from germline, CDR1 is MNHEY and CDR2 is SVGAGI. This CDR3 is 15 amino acids long. This chain connects TRBV6-5 to TRBJ2-5; TRBD2 is a possible D gene (5 bases). This receptor was identified in a man aged 70-80 years with urothelial cancer. The sample here was PBMCs, taken around atezolizumab (anti-PD-L1) treatment. The CDR3 reads CASSRKPGSQETQYF. As DNA, the CDR3 is TGTGCCAGCAGTCGAAAACCGGGGTCCCAAGAGACCCAGTACTTC.